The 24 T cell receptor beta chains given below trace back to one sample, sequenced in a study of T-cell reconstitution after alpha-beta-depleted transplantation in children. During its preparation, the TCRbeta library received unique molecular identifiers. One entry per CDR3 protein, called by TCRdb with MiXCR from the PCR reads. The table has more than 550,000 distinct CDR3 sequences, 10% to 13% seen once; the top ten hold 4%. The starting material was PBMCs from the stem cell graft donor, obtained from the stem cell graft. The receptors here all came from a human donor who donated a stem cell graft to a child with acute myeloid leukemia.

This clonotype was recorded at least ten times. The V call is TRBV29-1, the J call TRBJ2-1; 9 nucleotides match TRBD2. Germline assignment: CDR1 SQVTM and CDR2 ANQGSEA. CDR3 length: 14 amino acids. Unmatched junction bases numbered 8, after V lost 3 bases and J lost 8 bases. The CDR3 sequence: CSVDGGRALDEQFF. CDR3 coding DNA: TGCAGCGTTGACGGCGGGAGGGCTCTCGATGAGCAGTTCTTC.

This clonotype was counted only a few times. CDR3 residues: CSASSPPRGVQFF. CDR3 nucleotides: TGCAGTGCTAGTAGCCCCCCCCGGGGAGTACAGTTCTTC. V and J are TRBV20-1 and TRBJ2-1, with D possibly TRBD2 on 5 matching bases. V gave up 3 bases and J gave up 13 bases, with 19 bases separating them. This CDR3 is 13 amino acids long. The germline V gene has CDR1 DFQATT and CDR2 SNEGSKA (reference sequence).

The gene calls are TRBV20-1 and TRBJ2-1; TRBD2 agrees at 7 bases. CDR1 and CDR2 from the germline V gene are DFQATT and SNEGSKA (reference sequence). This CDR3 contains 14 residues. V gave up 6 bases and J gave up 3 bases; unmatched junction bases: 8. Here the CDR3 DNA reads TGCAGTGCAGTTCGGGAGGCCAACTACAATGAGCAGTTCTTC. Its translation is CSAVREANYNEQFF.

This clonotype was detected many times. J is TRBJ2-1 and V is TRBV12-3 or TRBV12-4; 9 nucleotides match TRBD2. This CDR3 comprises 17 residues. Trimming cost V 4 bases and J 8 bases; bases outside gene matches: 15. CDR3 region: CASSSIAGVRYVDEQFF. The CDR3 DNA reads TGTGCCAGCAGTTCGATAGCGGGAGTACGTTACGTAGATGAGCAGTTCTTC.

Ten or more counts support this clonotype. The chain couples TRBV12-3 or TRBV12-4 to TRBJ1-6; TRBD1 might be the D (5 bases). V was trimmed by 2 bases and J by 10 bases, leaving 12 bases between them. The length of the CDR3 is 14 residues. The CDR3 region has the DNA TGTGCCAGCAGTTTAAGGGACTCAGGATCACCCCTCCACTTT. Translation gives CASSLRDSGSPLHF.

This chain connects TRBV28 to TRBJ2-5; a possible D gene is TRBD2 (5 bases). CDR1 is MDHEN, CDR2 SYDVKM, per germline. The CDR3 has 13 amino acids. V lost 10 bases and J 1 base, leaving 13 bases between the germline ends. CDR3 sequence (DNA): TGTGCCACCTCGGAGGCAGGCCAAGAGACCCAGTACTTC. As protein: CATSEAGQETQYF. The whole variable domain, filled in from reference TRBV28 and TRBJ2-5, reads DVKVTQSSRYLVKRTGEKVFLECVQDMDHENMFWYRQDPGLGLRLIYFSYDVKMKEKGDIPEGYSVSREKKERFSLILESASTNQTSMYLCATSEAGQETQYFGPGTRLLVL.

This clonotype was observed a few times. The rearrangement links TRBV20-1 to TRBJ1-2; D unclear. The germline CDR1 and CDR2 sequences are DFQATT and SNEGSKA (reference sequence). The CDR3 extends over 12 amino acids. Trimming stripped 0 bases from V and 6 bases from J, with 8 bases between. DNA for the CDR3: TGCAGTGCTAGAGATATACGGGATGGCTACACCTTC. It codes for CSARDIRDGYTF.

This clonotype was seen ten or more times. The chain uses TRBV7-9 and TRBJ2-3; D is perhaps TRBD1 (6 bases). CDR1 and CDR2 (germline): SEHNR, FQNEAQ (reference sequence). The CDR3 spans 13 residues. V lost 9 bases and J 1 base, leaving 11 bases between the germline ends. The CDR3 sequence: CARGHSGTDTQYF. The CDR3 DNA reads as TGTGCCAGGGGACATTCAGGCACAGATACGCAGTATTTT. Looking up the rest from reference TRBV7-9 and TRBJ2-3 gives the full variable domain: DTGVSQNPRHKITKRGQNVTFRCDPISEHNRLYWYRQTLGQGPEFLTYFQNEAQLEKSRLLSDRFSAERPKGSFSTLEIQRTEQGDSAMYLCARGHSGTDTQYFGPGTRLTVL.

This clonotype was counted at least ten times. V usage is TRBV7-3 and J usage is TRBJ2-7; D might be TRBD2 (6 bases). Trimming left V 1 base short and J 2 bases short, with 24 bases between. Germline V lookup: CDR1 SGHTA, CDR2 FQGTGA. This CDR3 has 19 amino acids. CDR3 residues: CASSLSLITASAQPYEQYF. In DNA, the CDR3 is TGTGCCAGCAGCTTAAGCCTCATCACGGCTAGCGCCCAGCCCTACGAGCAGTACTTC.

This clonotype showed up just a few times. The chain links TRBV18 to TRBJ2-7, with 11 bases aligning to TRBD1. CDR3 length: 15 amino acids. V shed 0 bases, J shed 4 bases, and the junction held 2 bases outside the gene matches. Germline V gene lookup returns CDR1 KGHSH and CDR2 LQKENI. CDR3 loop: CASSPPDRGLYEQYF. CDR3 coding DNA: TGTGCCAGCTCACCACCGGACAGGGGGCTTTACGAGCAGTACTTC.

In nucleotides, the CDR3 is TGTGCCTGGAGTGTACGGGACAGGGATACCGGGGAGCTGTTTTTT. Its protein product is CAWSVRDRDTGELFF. V is TRBV30 and J is TRBJ2-2, with TRBD1 identical over 9 bases. This CDR3 region has 15 residues. The V gene end was trimmed by 0 bases and the J gene end by 5 bases; junction bases not matched to a gene: 4. Germline V CDR1 and CDR2: GTSNPN, SVGIG (reference sequence).

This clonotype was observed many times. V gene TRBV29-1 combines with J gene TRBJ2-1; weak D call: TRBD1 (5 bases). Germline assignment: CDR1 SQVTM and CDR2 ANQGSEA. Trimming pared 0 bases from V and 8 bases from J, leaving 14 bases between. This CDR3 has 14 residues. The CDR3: CSVEDVAGQDEQFF. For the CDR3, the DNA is TGCAGCGTTGAAGATGTGGCAGGGCAAGATGAGCAGTTCTTC.

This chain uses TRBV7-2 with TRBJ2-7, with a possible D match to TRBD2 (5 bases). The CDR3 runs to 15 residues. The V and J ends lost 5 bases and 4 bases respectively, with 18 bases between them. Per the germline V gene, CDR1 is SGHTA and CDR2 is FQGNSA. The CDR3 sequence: CASSPRQRGVYEQYF. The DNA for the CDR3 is TGTGCCAGCAGCCCTCGGCAACGGGGAGTATACGAGCAGTACTTC. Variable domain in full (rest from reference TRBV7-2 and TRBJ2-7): GAGVSQSPSNKVTEKGKDVELRCDPISGHTALYWYRQSLGQGLEFLIYFQGNSAPDKSGLPSDRFSAERTGGSVSTLTIQRTQQEDSAVYLCASSPRQRGVYEQYFGPGTRLTVT.

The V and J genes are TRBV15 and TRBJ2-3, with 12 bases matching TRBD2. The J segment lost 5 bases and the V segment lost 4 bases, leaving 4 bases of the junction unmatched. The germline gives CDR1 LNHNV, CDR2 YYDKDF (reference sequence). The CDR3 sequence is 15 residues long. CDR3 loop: CATSIRTSGKDTQYF. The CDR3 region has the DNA TGTGCCACCAGCATCAGGACTAGCGGGAAAGATACGCAGTATTTT.

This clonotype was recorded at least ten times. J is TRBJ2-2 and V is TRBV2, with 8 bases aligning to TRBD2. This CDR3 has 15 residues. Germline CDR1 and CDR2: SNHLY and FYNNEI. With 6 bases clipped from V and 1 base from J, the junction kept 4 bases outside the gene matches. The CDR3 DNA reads TGTGCCAGCAGGGAGCGGGAGAGGAACACCGGGGAGCTGTTTTTT. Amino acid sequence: CASRERERNTGELFF.

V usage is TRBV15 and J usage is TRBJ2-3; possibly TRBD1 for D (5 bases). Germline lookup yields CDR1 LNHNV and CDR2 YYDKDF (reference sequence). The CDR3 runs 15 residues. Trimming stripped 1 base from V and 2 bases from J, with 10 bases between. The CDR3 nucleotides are TGTGCCACCAGCAGAGCCAGGGTCACCACAGATACGCAGTATTTT. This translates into CATSRARVTTDTQYF.

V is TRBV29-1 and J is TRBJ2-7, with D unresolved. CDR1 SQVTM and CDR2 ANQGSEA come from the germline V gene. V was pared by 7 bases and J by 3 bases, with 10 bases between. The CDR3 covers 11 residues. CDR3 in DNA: TGCAGCGGTACACAGAACTACGAGCAGTACTTC. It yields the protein CSGTQNYEQYF.

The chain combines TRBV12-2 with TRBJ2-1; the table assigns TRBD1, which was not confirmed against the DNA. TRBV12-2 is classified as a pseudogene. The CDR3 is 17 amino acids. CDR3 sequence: CASRLAPSGTNYNEQFF. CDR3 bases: TGTGCAAGTCGCTTAGCCCCCTCCGGGACAAATTACAATGAGCAGTTCTTC.

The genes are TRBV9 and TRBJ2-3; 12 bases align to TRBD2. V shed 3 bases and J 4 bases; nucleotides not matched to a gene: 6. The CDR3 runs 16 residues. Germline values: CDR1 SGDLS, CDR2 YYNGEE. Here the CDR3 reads CASSGRLAGVADTQYF. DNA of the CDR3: TGTGCCAGCAGCGGAAGACTAGCGGGAGTTGCAGATACGCAGTATTTT.

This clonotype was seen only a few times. CDR3 region: CSAKFSWRTEAFF. CDR3 bases: TGCAGTGCTAAGTTCTCGTGGCGGACTGAAGCTTTCTTT. V usage is TRBV20-1 and J usage is TRBJ1-1; D remains unclear. With 4 bases removed from V and 5 bases from J, the gap between germline ends came to 14 bases. From germline, CDR1 is DFQATT and CDR2 SNEGSKA (reference sequence). This CDR3 spans 13 amino acids.

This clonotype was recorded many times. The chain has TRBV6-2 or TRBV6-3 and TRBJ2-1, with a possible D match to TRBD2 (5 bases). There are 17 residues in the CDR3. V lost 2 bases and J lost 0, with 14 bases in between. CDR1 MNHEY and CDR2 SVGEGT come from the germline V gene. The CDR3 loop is CASSYLPGGPSYNEQFF. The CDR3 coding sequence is TGTGCCAGCAGTTACCTGCCGGGCGGGCCCTCCTACAATGAGCAGTTCTTC.

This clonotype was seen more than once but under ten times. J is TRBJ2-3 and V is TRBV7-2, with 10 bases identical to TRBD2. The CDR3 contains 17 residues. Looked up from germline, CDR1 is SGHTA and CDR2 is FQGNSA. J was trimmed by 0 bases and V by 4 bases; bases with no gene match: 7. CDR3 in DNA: TGTGCCAGCAGCTCGGAACTAGCGGGGCCTAGCACAGATACGCAGTATTTT. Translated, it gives CASSSELAGPSTDTQYF.

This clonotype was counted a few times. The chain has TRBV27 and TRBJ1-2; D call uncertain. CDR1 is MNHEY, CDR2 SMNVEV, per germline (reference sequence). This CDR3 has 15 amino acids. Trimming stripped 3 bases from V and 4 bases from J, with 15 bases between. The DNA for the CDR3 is TGTGCCAGCAGTTTCGATCGGCGACACACCTATGGCTACACCTTC. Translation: CASSFDRRHTYGYTF.

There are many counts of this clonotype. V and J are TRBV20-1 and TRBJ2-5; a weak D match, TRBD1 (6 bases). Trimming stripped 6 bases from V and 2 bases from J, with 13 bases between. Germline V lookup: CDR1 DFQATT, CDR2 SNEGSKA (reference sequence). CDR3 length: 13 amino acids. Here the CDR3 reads CSAGTRRQETQYF. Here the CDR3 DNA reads TGCAGTGCCGGGACACGACGGCAAGAGACCCAGTACTTC.